This TCR beta chain originates from a study of vaccination and CD4 T cells after COVID-19. For this clonotype: Its antigen is not known.

The CDR3 has 12 residues. Germline CDR1 is KGHDR and CDR2 is SFDVKD. V lost 12 bases, J lost 4 bases, and 11 bases lay in between. Cultured CD4+ T-cell DNA underwent Oncomine TCR Beta short-read sequencing. Scientists extracted genomic DNA from CD4+ T cells grown in culture. Each CDR3 protein is one row after TCRdb ran MiXCR on the PCR reads. The sample has more than 9,000 distinct CDR3 sequences; roughly 30% are singletons. Treatment meaning: 10-day PBMC culture with coronavirus spike peptide pools or control peptides (ViraFEST assay). CD4+ T cells of the unexposed donor were collected before the COVID-19 pandemic (2011-2018).

This clonotype originated in a human donor in good health. Source material: CD4+ T cells from blood, cultured in vitro. The chain links TRBV24-1 to TRBJ1-4; D is undetermined. CDR3 loop: CAAGNSNEKLFF. The CDR3 DNA follows: TGTGCCGCCGGCAATAGTAATGAAAAACTGTTTTTT.